This T cell receptor (beta chain) was sequenced in a study of radiation and T cells in renal cell carcinoma. A note on this clone: Its antigen is unknown.

General observations from the study: Baseline intratumoral clonotype presence is unknown without pretreatment biopsies. From baseline, blood top tumor clonotypes peaked at 2 weeks post-radiation.

Time point indicated: blood 4 weeks post-SBRT, at nephrectomy. Treatment given: 15 Gy SBRT to primary tumor, nephrectomy 4 weeks later. Germline V gene lookup returns CDR1 ENHRY and CDR2 SYGVKD. The length of the CDR3 is 17 residues. V was shortened by 6 bases and J by 2 bases, with 20 bases between the two germline ends. Assay used: immunoSEQ multiplex PCR; TCRdb lists only in-frame clones, some missing. This table has around 64,000 clones, 65% to 80% appearing once. The sample here was blood, taken from a patient whose treatment included radiotherapy and nephrectomy. The chain couples TRBV10-3 to TRBJ1-3; D not resolved. The receptor was isolated from a man in his sixties with renal cell carcinoma. The CDR3 sequence: CAIRDPNNAAPGNTIYF. In DNA form, the CDR3 reads TGTGCCATCAGGGACCCCAACAACGCAGCCCCTGGAAACACCATATATTTT.